The T cell receptor (beta chain) under discussion was sequenced for a study of T cell changes during pregnancy in multiple sclerosis. This clone was counted a few times. Germline CDR1 reads GTSNPN; CDR2 reads SVGIG (reference sequence). The CDR3 has 13 amino acids. V was clipped by 6 bases and J by 5 bases; unmatched bases: 5. Produced via immunoSEQ multiplex PCR; TCRdb's table is partial and in-frame only. The table has over 90,000 clones, around 93% seen once. This TCR derives from a female donor with multiple sclerosis, enrolled in a pregnancy study. The chain carries TRBV30 and TRBJ1-2, with 11 bases aligning to TRBD1. This sample comprised peripheral blood, obtained before pregnancy. The chain's CDR3 is CACGQGAEYGYTF. The CDR3 region has the DNA TGTGCCTGCGGACAGGGGGCCGAGTATGGCTACACCTTC.